Below, 24 T cell receptor beta chains from the same sample are listed, as sequenced in a study of blood T cells in healthy people across ages (dated by TCRdb to 2015 to 2017). Library creation used 5' RACE. Sequenced on an Illumina HiSeq 2500. A second PCR of roughly 6 to 11 cycles was run with a J-beta primer mix and a sample-barcoded 5' primer. The raw public reads went through TCRdb reprocessing: fastp at Q25, MiXCR clone calling, in-frame beta chains kept. Records with the same CDR3 protein are collapsed into one entry carrying the most frequent genes and DNA. In all, the sample holds some 900,000 distinct CDR3 sequences, and around 49% of those were seen once. 10% to 15% of the sample comes from the top ten. Sequences were obtained from blood. Every receptor here comes from a man between 25 and 39 years old in good health.

This clonotype was seen only a few times. The J gene is TRBJ2-3, the V gene TRBV5-1, with D possibly matching TRBD2 (6 bases). CDR3 size: 14 residues. The germline V gene has CDR1 SGHRS and CDR2 YFSETQ. With 4 bases removed from V and 1 base from J, the gap between germline ends came to 10 bases. CDR3 in DNA: TGCGCCAGCAGCAAGGGACTCCGCACAGATACGCAGTATTTT. It yields the protein CASSKGLRTDTQYF.

The CDR3 spells CASSLSTARYEQYF. CDR3 DNA sequence: TGCGCCAGCAGCTTGAGTACAGCAAGATACGAGCAGTACTTC. The rearrangement links TRBV5-1 to TRBJ2-5; D unresolved. The end of the DNA aligns better with TRBJ2-7, so the J call may be wrong. Looked up from germline, CDR1 is SGHRS and CDR2 is YFSETQ. The CDR3 totals 14 residues.

This clonotype was seen only a few times. The genes are TRBV12-3 or TRBV12-4 and TRBJ2-7; D is undetermined. V was cut by 8 bases and J by 1 base, with 9 bases left in between. There are 12 residues in the CDR3. CDR3 loop: CASQDGSYEQYF. The CDR3 bases are TGTGCCAGCCAAGACGGGTCCTACGAGCAGTACTTC.

V usage is TRBV5-1 and J usage is TRBJ1-1; a possible D gene is TRBD1 (6 bases). CDR1 SGHRS and CDR2 YFSETQ come from the germline V gene. The CDR3 consists of 16 residues. Trimming cost V 0 bases and J 0 bases, with 12 bases left between them. CDR3 in amino acids: CASSLAQGSMNTEAFF. CDR3 in DNA: TGCGCCAGCAGCTTGGCGCAGGGGAGCATGAACACTGAAGCTTTCTTT.

This sequence joins TRBV24-1 and TRBJ1-2; D ambiguous. V lost 3 bases, J lost 10 bases, and 14 bases lay in between. In germline, CDR1 is KGHDR, CDR2 SFDVKD. This CDR3 contains 13 residues. CDR3 region: CATSDRTATHYTF. CDR3 DNA: TGTGCCACCAGTGATCGGACGGCGACCCACTACACCTTC.

Only one count was recorded for this clonotype. V gene TRBV4-1 combines with J gene TRBJ2-7; 12 positions match TRBD2. Germline CDR1 MGHRA, CDR2 YSYEKL. This CDR3 is 16 amino acids long. The V segment lost 2 bases and the J segment 7 bases; nucleotides outside the gene matches: 9. The CDR3 region is CASSQTLAGGRNEQYF. CDR3 coding DNA: TGCGCCAGCAGCCAAACTCTAGCGGGGGGGCGCAATGAGCAGTACTTC.

V usage is TRBV3-1 and J usage is TRBJ1-5; D is unresolved. Germline lookup yields CDR1 LGHDT and CDR2 YNNKEL (reference sequence). The CDR3 sequence is 15 residues long. V shed 0 bases and J shed 3 bases, with 9 bases lying between them. CDR3 protein: CASSQEFQINQPQHF. CDR3 nucleotides: TGTGCCAGCAGCCAAGAGTTCCAAATCAATCAGCCCCAGCATTTT.

The chain joins TRBV5-1 to TRBJ2-3; D not certain. There are 14 residues in the CDR3. Trimming cost V 6 bases and J 1 base, with 12 bases left between them. Per germline, CDR1 SGHRS and CDR2 YFSETQ. The CDR3 nucleotides read TGCGCCAGCATCTCGGTAATTGGCACAGATACGCAGTATTTT. Translation: CASISVIGTDTQYF.

Only a few counts were recorded for this clonotype. The V and J genes are TRBV10-3 and TRBJ2-7; 8 nucleotides align to TRBD1. The CDR3 is 14 amino acids. Unmatched junction bases numbered 5, after V lost 2 bases and J lost 5 bases. Germline assignment: CDR1 ENHRY and CDR2 SYGVKD. This chain's CDR3 is CAISEGRQGNEQYF. The CDR3, as DNA: TGTGCCATCAGTGAGGGGCGACAGGGGAACGAGCAGTACTTC.

The chain links TRBV7-8 to TRBJ2-3; TRBD2 agrees at 8 bases. V gave up 8 bases and J gave up 0 bases; unmatched junction bases: 13. This CDR3 has 17 amino acids. The germline V gene has CDR1 SGHVS and CDR2 FQNEAQ. As DNA, the CDR3 is TGTGCCAGCTCTCGGGGGGGCGGGATCTCTAGCACAGATACGCAGTATTTT. Translating it yields CASSRGGGISSTDTQYF. Looking up the rest from reference TRBV7-8 and TRBJ2-3 gives the full variable domain: GAGVSQSPRYKVAKRGQDVALRCDPISGHVSLFWYQQALGQGPEFLTYFQNEAQLDKSGLPSDRFFAERPEGSVSTLKIQRTQQEDSAVYLCASSRGGGISSTDTQYFGPGTRLTVL.

At least ten counts were recorded for this clonotype. The rearrangement uses TRBV7-9 and TRBJ2-7; D unclear. V was clipped by 1 base and J by 5 bases, with 9 bases between them. Germline-derived CDR1 and CDR2 are SEHNR and FQNEAQ (reference sequence). This CDR3 has 13 amino acids. The CDR3 spells CASSLELANEQYF. CDR3 nucleotides: TGTGCCAGCAGCTTAGAGTTGGCAAACGAGCAGTACTTC.

As to this clonotype: This could be a read error, since a much larger clone is one nucleotide away. The chain couples TRBV7-7 to TRBJ2-5, with D perhaps assigned TRBD1 or TRBD2 (5 bases each). With the DNA end fitting TRBJ2-1 better, the J assignment may be wrong. In germline, CDR1 is SSHAT, CDR2 FNYEAQ (reference sequence). This CDR3 spans 15 amino acids. Written as DNA, the CDR3 is TGTGCTAGCAGCCCAGGGAGTGGATTACAAGAGACCCAGTTCTTC. The encoded protein is CASSPGSGLQETQFF.

Remarks on this clonotype: Just one base apart from a much larger clone, this may be a read error. The chain uses TRBV7-2 and TRBJ2-7; possibly TRBD2 for D (5 bases). CDR3 length equals 15 residues. Per the germline V gene, CDR1 is SGHTA and CDR2 is FQGNSA. Trimming removed 6 bases at V and 1 base at J, with 16 bases between. CDR3 sequence (DNA): TGTGCCAGCAGTCGAGGGCAGACTATATCCTACGAGCAGTACTTC. It translates to CASSRGQTISYEQYF.

This clonotype appeared a few times. This sequence joins TRBV10-3 and TRBJ2-7; 11 nucleotides line up with TRBD2. CDR3 length: 15 residues. V was clipped by 5 bases and J by 6 bases; unmatched bases: 9. Germline-derived CDR1 and CDR2 are ENHRY and SYGVKD. This CDR3 is CAISSSGGPGLEQYF. The CDR3 DNA sequence: TGTGCCATCAGTTCTAGCGGGGGGCCAGGTCTCGAGCAGTACTTC.

The chain combines TRBV9 with TRBJ2-5; 12 bases agree with TRBD2. This CDR3 region has 14 residues. CDR1 is SGDLS and CDR2 is YYNGEE in the germline V gene. Germline trimming cut 4 bases from V and 5 bases from J; bases unmatched to any gene: 3. The CDR3: CASSWGTSGETQYF. In DNA form, the CDR3 reads TGTGCCAGCAGCTGGGGGACTAGCGGGGAGACCCAGTACTTC.

The chain recombines TRBV12-3 or TRBV12-4 with TRBJ2-4, with D possibly called TRBD1 or TRBD2 (6 bases each). Trimming left V 6 bases short and J 4 bases short, with 13 bases between. The CDR3 covers 14 residues. As DNA, the CDR3 is TGTGCCAGCAGGCTAGGGGGAGGTAAAAACATTCAGTACTTC. Protein: CASRLGGGKNIQYF.

This clonotype has a handful of counts. The chain is built from TRBV7-2 and TRBJ2-7, with TRBD2 identical over 13 bases. Germline lookup yields CDR1 SGHTA and CDR2 FQGNSA. The V gene end was trimmed by 6 bases and the J gene end by 7 bases; junction bases not matched to a gene: 21. This CDR3 has 19 residues. The CDR3 loop reads CASRPGTSGVFSSYNEQYF. CDR3 bases: TGTGCCAGCAGACCGGGGACTAGCGGGGTCTTCTCCTCCTACAATGAGCAGTACTTC.

This chain joins TRBV20-1 and TRBJ2-7, with 12 nucleotides matching TRBD1. Germline lookup yields CDR1 DFQATT and CDR2 SNEGSKA (reference sequence). V was pared by 1 base and J by 5 bases, with 6 bases of the junction left unmatched. The CDR3 is 15 residues long. In DNA form, the CDR3 reads TGCAGTGCTAGAGTGGGGACAGGGGGCTTCCACGAGCAGTACTTC. Its protein product is CSARVGTGGFHEQYF.

The rearrangement joins TRBV10-3 to TRBJ2-1; 13 positions agree with TRBD2. The CDR3 contains 15 residues. Trimming cost V 5 bases and J 8 bases; bases outside gene matches: 6. Germline values: CDR1 ENHRY, CDR2 SYGVKD. For the CDR3, the DNA is TGTGCCATCAGTACTAGCGGGGGGGCCTCCTATGAGCAGTTCTTC. Protein sequence: CAISTSGGASYEQFF.

This clonotype occurred many times. The V and J genes are TRBV3-1 and TRBJ1-1; D ambiguous. The V end lost 4 bases, the J end lost 4 bases, and 10 bases lay between the germline ends. This CDR3 contains 13 residues. The germline gives CDR1 LGHDT, CDR2 YNNKEL (reference sequence). CDR3 sequence (DNA): TGTGCCAGCAGCCTCCGCGGTACCACTGAAGCTTTCTTT. It yields the protein CASSLRGTTEAFF. The whole variable domain, remainder taken from reference TRBV3-1 and TRBJ1-1, is DTAVSQTPKYLVTQMGNDKSIKCEQNLGHDTMYWYKQDSKKFLKIMFSYNNKELIINETVPNRFSPKSPDKAHLNLHINSLELGDSAVYFCASSLRGTTEAFFGQGTRLTVV.

There are many counts of this clonotype. V gene TRBV12-3 or TRBV12-4 combines with J gene TRBJ2-7; 14 bases are shared with TRBD2. The length of the CDR3 is 17 residues. Unmatched junction bases numbered 10, after V lost 3 bases and J lost 6 bases. The DNA for the CDR3 is TGTGCCAGCAGTTTCAGACGTACCGGGACTAGCGGGAGCGAGCAGTACTTC. Its protein product is CASSFRRTGTSGSEQYF.

The chain joins TRBV20-1 to TRBJ1-6, with D perhaps matching TRBD1 (5 bases). The V end was cut by 0 bases, the J end by 10 bases, with 10 bases between. Germline V gene data show CDR1 as DFQATT and CDR2 as SNEGSKA (reference sequence). The CDR3 is 13 residues long. The CDR3 DNA sequence: TGCAGTGCTAGAGACAGGGAAGGATCACCCCTCCACTTT. It translates to CSARDREGSPLHF.

This chain connects TRBV6-2 or TRBV6-3 to TRBJ2-5; 7 bases are shared with TRBD1. The end of the DNA is better explained by TRBJ2-7, so the J call may be wrong. Germline-derived CDR1 and CDR2 are MNHEY and SVGEGT. The CDR3 is 15 amino acids. CDR3: CASSSTQGFPYEQYF. The CDR3, as DNA: TGTGCCAGCAGCAGTACACAGGGGTTCCCCTACGAGCAGTACTTC.

This clonotype has at least ten counts. The V gene is TRBV25-1, the J gene TRBJ2-4; 9 bases agree with TRBD2. Germline assignment: CDR1 MGHDK and CDR2 SYGVNS. V gave up 7 bases and J gave up 0 bases; unmatched junction bases: 16. The CDR3 is made up of 19 amino acids. In nucleotides, the CDR3 is TGTGCCAGCACCGGGGGGGCTAGCGGGGCATCCATAGCCAAAAACATTCAGTACTTC. The encoded protein is CASTGGASGASIAKNIQYF. The whole variable domain, filled in from reference TRBV25-1 and TRBJ2-4, reads EADIYQTPRYLVIGTGKKITLECSQTMGHDKMYWYQQDPGMELHLIHYSYGVNSTEKGDLSSESTVSRIRTEHFPLTLESARPSHTSQYLCASTGGASGASIAKNIQYFGAGTRLSVL.